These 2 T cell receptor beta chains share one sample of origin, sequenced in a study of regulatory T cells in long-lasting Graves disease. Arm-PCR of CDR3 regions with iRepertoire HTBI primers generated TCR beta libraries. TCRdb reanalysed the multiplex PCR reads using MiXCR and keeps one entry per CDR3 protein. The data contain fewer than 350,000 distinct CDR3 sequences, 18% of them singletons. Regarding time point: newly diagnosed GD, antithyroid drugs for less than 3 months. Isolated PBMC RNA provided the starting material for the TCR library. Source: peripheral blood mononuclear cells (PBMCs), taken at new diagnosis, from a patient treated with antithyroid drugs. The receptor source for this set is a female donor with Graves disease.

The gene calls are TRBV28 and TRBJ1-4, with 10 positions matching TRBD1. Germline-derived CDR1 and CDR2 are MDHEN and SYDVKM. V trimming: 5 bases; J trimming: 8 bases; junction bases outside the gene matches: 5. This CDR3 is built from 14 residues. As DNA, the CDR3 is TGTGCCAGCAGTCAGACAGGGGGCAGGGAAAAACTGTTTTTT. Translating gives CASSQTGGREKLFF.

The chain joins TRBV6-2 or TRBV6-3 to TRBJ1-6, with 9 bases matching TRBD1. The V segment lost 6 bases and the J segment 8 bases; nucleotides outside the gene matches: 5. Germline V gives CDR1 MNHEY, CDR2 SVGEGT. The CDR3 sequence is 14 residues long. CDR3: CASRITGGDSPLHF. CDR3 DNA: TGTGCCAGCAGGATCACAGGGGGCGATTCACCCCTCCACTTT.